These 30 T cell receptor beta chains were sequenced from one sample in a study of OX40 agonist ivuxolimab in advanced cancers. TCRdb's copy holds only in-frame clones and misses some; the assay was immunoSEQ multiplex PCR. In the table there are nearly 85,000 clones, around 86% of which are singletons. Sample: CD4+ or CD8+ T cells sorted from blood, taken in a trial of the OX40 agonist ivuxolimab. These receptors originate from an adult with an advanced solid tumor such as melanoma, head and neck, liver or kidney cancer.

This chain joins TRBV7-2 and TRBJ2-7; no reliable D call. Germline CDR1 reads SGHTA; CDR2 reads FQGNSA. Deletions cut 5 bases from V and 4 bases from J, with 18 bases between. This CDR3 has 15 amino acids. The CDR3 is CASSPRPAGRYEQYF. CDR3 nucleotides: TGTGCCAGCAGCCCCAGGCCAGCCGGACGGTACGAGCAGTACTTC.

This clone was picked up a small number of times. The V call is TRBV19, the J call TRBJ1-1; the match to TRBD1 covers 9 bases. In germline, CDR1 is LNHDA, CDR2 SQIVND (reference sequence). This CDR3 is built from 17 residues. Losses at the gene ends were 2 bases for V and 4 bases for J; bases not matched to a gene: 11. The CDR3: CASSISSGQGYSTEAFF. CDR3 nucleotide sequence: TGTGCCAGTAGTATAAGTTCCGGACAGGGGTATTCCACTGAAGCTTTCTTT. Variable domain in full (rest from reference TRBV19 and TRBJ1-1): DGGITQSPKYLFRKEGQNVTLSCEQNLNHDAMYWYRQDPGQGLRLIYYSQIVNDFQKGDIAEGYSVSREKKESFPLTVTSAQKNPTAFYLCASSISSGQGYSTEAFFGQGTRLTVV.

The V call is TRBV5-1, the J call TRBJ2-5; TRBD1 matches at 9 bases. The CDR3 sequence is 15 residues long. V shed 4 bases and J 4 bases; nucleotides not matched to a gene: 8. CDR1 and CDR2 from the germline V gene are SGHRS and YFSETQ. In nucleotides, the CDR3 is TGCGCCAGCAGCCATGGACAGGGGAAGGGAGAGACCCAGTACTTC. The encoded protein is CASSHGQGKGETQYF.

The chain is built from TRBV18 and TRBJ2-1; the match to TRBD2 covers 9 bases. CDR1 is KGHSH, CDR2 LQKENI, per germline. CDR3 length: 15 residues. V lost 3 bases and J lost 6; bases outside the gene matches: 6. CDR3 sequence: CASSPEERGVNEQFF. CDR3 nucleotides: TGTGCCAGCTCACCCGAGGAGCGGGGGGTCAATGAGCAGTTCTTC.

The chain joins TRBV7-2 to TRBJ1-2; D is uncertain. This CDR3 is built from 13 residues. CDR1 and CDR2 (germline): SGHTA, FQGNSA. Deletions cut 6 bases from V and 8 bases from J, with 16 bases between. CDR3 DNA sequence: TGTGCCAGCAGTCAACTTGCGGATAGCGGCTACACCTTC. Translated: CASSQLADSGYTF.

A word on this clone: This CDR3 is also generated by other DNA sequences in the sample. CDR3 in amino acids: CASSLDGRGTDTQYF. CDR3 bases: TGTGCCAGCAGCTTAGATGGAAGGGGCACAGATACGCAGTATTTT. The chain links TRBV11-2 to TRBJ2-3; D gene uncertain. The CDR3 sequence is 15 residues long. The V end lost 0 bases, the J end lost 1 base, and 8 bases lay between the germline ends. The germline gives CDR1 SGHAT, CDR2 FQNNGV.

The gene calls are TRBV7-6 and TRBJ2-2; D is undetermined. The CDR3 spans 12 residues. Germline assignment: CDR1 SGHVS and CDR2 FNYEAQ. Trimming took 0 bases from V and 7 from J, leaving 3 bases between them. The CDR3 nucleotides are TGTGCCAGCAGCTTAGCCGGCGGGGAGCTGTTTTTT. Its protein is CASSLAGGELFF.

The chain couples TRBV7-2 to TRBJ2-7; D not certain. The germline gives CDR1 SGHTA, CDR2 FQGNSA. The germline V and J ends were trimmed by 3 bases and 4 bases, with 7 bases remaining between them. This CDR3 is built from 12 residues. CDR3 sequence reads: CASSFQLYEQYF. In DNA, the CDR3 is TGTGCCAGCAGCTTTCAATTGTACGAGCAGTACTTC.

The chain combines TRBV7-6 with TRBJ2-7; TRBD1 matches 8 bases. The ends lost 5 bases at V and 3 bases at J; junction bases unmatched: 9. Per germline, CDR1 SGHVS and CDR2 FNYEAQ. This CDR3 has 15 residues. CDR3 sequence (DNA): TGTGCCAGCAGCCAGCGACAGGGGAGAGGCTACGAGCAGTACTTC. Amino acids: CASSQRQGRGYEQYF.

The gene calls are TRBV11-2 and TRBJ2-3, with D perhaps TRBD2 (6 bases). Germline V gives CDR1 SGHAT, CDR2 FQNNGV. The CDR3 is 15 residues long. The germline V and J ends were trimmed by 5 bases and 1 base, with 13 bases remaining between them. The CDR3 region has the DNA TGTGCCAGCAGCGCCTCGGGACTTCGCACAGATACGCAGTATTTT. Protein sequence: CASSASGLRTDTQYF.

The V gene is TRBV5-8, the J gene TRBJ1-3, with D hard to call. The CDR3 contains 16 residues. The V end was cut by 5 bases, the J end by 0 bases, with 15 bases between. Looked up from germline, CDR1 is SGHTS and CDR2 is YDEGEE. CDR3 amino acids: CASSFYRLSSGNTIYF. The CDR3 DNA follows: TGTGCCAGCAGTTTCTACCGACTGAGCTCTGGAAACACCATATATTTT.

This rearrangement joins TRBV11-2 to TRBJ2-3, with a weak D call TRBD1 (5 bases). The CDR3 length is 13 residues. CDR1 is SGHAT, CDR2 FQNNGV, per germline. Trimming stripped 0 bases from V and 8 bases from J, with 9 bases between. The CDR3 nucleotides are TGTGCCAGCAGCTTAGAGGGGCTAGGTACGCAGTATTTT. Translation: CASSLEGLGTQYF.

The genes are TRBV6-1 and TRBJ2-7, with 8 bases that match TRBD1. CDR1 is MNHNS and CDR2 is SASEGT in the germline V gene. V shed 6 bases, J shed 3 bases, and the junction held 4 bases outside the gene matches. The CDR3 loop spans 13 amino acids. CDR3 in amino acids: CASRGTGIYEQYF. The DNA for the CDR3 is TGTGCCAGCAGAGGGACAGGAATCTACGAGCAGTACTTC.

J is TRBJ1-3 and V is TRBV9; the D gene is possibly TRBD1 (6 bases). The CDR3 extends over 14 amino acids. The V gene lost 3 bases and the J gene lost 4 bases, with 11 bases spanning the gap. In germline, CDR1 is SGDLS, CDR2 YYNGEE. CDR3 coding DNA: TGTGCCAGCAGCGCCATGACAGGCGGAAACACCATATATTTT. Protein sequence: CASSAMTGGNTIYF.

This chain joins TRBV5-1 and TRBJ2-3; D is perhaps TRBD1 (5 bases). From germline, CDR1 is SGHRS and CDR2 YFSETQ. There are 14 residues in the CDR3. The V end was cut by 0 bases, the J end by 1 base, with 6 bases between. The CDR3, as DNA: TGCGCCAGCAGCTTGGAGACAGGCACAGATACGCAGTATTTT. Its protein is CASSLETGTDTQYF.

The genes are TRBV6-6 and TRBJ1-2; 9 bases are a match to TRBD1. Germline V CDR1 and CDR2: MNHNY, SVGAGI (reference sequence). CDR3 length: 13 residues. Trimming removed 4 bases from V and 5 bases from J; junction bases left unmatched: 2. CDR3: CASSSDRGYGYTF. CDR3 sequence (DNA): TGTGCCAGCAGTTCCGACAGGGGGTATGGCTACACCTTC.

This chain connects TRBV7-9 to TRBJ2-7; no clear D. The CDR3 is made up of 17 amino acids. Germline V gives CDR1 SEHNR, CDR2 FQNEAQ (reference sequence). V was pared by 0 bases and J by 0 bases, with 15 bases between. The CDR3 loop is CASSLAGGMGYSYEQYF. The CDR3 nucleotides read TGTGCCAGCAGCTTAGCCGGCGGAATGGGGTACTCCTACGAGCAGTACTTC.

CDR3 amino acids: CATRRREETQYF. The CDR3 DNA reads TGTGCCACCCGGAGACGGGAAGAGACCCAGTACTTC. The rearrangement joins TRBV18 to TRBJ2-5; D gene uncertain. This CDR3 region has 12 residues. V lost 10 bases, J lost 3 bases, and 12 bases lay in between. Germline CDR1 is KGHSH and CDR2 is LQKENI.

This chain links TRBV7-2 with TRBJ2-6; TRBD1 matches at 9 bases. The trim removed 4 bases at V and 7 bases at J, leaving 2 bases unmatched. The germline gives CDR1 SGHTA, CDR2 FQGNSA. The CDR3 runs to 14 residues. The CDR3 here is CASSSGQGANVLTF. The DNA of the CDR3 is TGTGCCAGCAGCTCGGGACAGGGAGCCAACGTCCTGACTTTC.

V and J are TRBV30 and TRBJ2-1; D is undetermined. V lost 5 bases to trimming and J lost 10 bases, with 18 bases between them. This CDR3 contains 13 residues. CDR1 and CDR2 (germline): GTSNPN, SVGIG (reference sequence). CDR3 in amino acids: CAWSTPIRGEQFF. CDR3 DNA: TGTGCCTGGTCGACCCCAATTAGAGGCGAGCAGTTCTTC.

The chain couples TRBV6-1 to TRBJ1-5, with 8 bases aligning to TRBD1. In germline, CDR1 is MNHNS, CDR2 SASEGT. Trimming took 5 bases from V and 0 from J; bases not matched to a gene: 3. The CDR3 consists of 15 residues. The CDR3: CASSRTGNSNQPQHF. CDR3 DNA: TGTGCCAGCAGTAGGACAGGGAATAGCAATCAGCCCCAGCATTTT.

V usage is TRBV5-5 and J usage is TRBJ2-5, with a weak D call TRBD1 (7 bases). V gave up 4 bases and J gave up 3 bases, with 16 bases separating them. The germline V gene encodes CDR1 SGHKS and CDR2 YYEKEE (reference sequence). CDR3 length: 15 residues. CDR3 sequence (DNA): TGTGCCAGCAGCCTGGAGGGGGCGCGGGAAGAGACCCAGTACTTC. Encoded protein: CASSLEGAREETQYF.

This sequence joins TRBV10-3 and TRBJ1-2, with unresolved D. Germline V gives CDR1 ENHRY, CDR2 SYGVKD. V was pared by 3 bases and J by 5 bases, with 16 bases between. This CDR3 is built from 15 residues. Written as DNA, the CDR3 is TGTGCCATCAGTGACGATCTGACCTTTCGGTATGGCTACACCTTC. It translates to CAISDDLTFRYGYTF.

In DNA form, the CDR3 reads TGTGCCAGCAGCTTGGCAGGCCGCACAGATACGCAGTATTTT. This translates into CASSLAGRTDTQYF. The chain uses TRBV5-4 and TRBJ2-3; D remains unclear. V lost 0 bases, J lost 1 base, and 6 bases lay in between. The CDR3 extends over 14 amino acids. Germline CDR1 reads SGHNT; CDR2 reads YYREEE (reference sequence).

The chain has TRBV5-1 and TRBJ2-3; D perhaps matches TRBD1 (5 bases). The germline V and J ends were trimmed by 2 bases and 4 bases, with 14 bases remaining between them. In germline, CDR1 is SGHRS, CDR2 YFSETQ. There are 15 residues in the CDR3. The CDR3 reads CASSLSPGFPDTQYF. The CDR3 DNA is TGCGCCAGCAGCTTATCCCCAGGGTTCCCAGATACGCAGTATTTT.

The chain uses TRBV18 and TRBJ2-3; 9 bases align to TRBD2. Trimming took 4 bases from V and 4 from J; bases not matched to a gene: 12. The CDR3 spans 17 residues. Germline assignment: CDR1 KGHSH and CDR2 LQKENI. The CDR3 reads CASSRRLAGNAADTQYF. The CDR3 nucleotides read TGTGCCAGCTCACGTAGGCTAGCGGGGAATGCAGCAGATACGCAGTATTTT.

The CDR3 nucleotides are TGCGCCAGCAGCCCGGGACTAGCGGGGGGGAAGGACAATGAGCAGTTCTTC. As protein: CASSPGLAGGKDNEQFF. The V call is TRBV5-1, the J call TRBJ2-1; 16 nucleotides match TRBD2. The CDR3 spans 17 residues. V dropped 4 bases and J dropped 5; count of bases not matched to a gene: 6. Germline CDR1 and CDR2: SGHRS and YFSETQ.

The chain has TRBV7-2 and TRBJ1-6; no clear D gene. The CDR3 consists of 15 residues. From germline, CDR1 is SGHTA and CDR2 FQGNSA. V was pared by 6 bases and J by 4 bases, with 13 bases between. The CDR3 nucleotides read TGTGCCAGCAGACTTCGCGGGCGGTATAATTCACCCCTCCACTTT. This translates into CASRLRGRYNSPLHF.

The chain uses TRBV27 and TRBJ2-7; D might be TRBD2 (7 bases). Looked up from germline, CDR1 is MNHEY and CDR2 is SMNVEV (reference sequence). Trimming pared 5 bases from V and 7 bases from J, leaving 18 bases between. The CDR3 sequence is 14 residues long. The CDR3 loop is CASSRSRGAREQYF. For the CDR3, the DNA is TGTGCCAGCAGTCGGTCCCGGGGGGCGCGTGAGCAGTACTTC.

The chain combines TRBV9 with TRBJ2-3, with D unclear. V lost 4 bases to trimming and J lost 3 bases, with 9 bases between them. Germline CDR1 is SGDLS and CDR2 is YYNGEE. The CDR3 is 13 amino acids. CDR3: CASSSPTTDTQYF. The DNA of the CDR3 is TGTGCCAGCAGCTCGCCTACTACAGATACGCAGTATTTT. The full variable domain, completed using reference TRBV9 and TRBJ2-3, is DSGVTQTPKHLITATGQRVTLRCSPRSGDLSVYWYQQSLDQGLQFLIQYYNGEERAKGNILERFSAQQFPDLHSELNLSSLELGDSALYFCASSSPTTDTQYFGPGTRLTVL.